A selection of T cell receptor beta chains follows, all from one sample in a study of CD4 T cells in relation to SARS-CoV-2 and coronaviruses. The protocol was immunoSEQ multiplex PCR, while the TCRdb copy is restricted to in-frame clones and leaves out a portion. Of tens of thousands of clones detected, 70% to 80% appear once; the ten largest clones hold 16%. What these receptors recognize is not known. Sequenced input: CD4+ T cells from PBMCs, cultured in vitro. Source of these receptors: a human donor in good health. CDR3s include the opening cysteine and the closing phenylalanine or tryptophan. The D gene is left open where the match is weak. A clone size is listed for some rows: how often the clone was seen (once, few, many), or a class if it is expanded.

NA once TRBJ2-7 TRBV30 TGTGCCTGGAGTGTAGAGCGGGTCTACGAGCAGTACTTC CAWSVERVYEQYF
NA NA TRBJ1-1 TRBV7-2 TGTGCCAGCACCCAATCGGGGGGGACGTACACTGAAGCTTTCTTT CASTQSGGTYTEAFF
NA NA TRBJ2-7 TRBV9 TGTGCCAGCAGCGTAGCGGACAACTGGCCCGTCTACGAGCAGTACTTC CASSVADNWPVYEQYF
TRBD1 NA TRBJ1-1 TRBV6-2/TRBV6-3 TGTGCCAGCAGTCCCCCCAGGGGGCGAGGCACTGAAGCTTTCTTT CASSPPRGRGTEAFF
NA NA TRBJ1-6 TRBV15 TGTGCCACCAGCAGAGATGGGGCCTCCATCCTCCACTTT CATSRDGASILHF
NA once TRBJ1-1 TRBV7-8 TGTGCCAGCAGCTTCGGGAAGAACACTGAAGCTTTCTTT CASSFGKNTEAFF
TRBD1 NA TRBJ2-3 TRBV4-1 TGCGCCAGCAGCCTAACCCCGGTCGGACAGGCCCCAGATACGCAGTATTTT CASSLTPVGQAPDTQYF
TRBD2 NA TRBJ2-5 TRBV7-9 TGTGCCAGCAGCCGAGGGACTAGCGGGAGAGGTGAGACCCAGTACTTC CASSRGTSGRGETQYF
NA NA TRBJ2-1 TRBV5-1 TGCGCCAGCAGCTTGGTAGTCACTTCCTACAATGAGCAGTTCTTC CASSLVVTSYNEQFF
NA NA TRBJ1-6 TRBV7-2 TGTGCCAGCAGCTTAGAGGGGGGGGTTTCACCCCTCCACTTT CASSLEGGVSPLHF
NA NA TRBJ1-1 TRBV7-9 TGTGCCAGCAGCTTTGGGGGCCTAATGAACACTGAAGCTTTCTTT CASSFGGLMNTEAFF
TRBD1 NA TRBJ1-2 TRBV27 TGTGCCAGCAAAGAACCAGGGGGGACATACCGCTACACCTTC CASKEPGGTYRYTF
NA NA TRBJ2-2 TRBV2 TGTGCCAGCAGTGAAGACCCTGCCGGGGAGCTGTTTTTT CASSEDPAGELFF
NA NA TRBJ2-5 TRBV5-1 TGCGCCAGCAGCATCCAAGAGACCCAGTACTTC CASSIQETQYF
TRBD2 NA TRBJ2-5 TRBV5-1 TGCGCCAGCAGCCGAGGACTAGAAGAGACCCAGTACTTC CASSRGLEETQYF
NA NA TRBJ1-4 TRBV7-2 TGTGCCAGCAGCTTAGGGGGCGCGAGCGAAAAACTGTTTTTT CASSLGGASEKLFF
TRBD1 NA TRBJ2-5 TRBV5-1 TGCGCCAGCAGCTGGGACAGCCAAGAGACCCAGTACTTC CASSWDSQETQYF
TRBD1 NA TRBJ1-1 TRBV6-5 TGTGCCAGCAGGATAGACAGGGTAGGTGAAGCTTTCTTT CASRIDRVGEAFF
NA NA TRBJ1-3 TRBV19 TGTGCCAGTAGTACCACAGGGTGGGGAAACACCATATATTTT CASSTTGWGNTIYF
TRBD2 NA TRBJ2-2 TRBV7-2 TGTGCCAGCAGCTCCGGGACTAGCGGGGGCCGGGGAGCTGTTTTT CASSSGTSGGRGAVF
NA NA TRBJ2-7 TRBV12-3/TRBV12-4 TGTGCCAGCAGTTTGCCAGGAATCGAGCAGTACTTC CASSLPGIEQYF
NA NA TRBJ2-7 TRBV5-4 TGTGCCAGCAGCTTTTCCCTCGGGTACCGGCAGTTGCCCTCCTACGAGCAGTACTTC CASSFSLGYRQLPSYEQYF
TRBD2 NA TRBJ2-3 TRBV13 TGTGCCAGCAGCTTAAGGTCAGGGAGGGGAGACACAGATACGCAGTATTTT CASSLRSGRGDTDTQYF
NA NA TRBJ2-2 TRBV6-6 TGTGCCAGCAGTTACTCGGATAGGGGTGGGACCGGGGAGCTGTTTTTT CASSYSDRGGTGELFF
NA once TRBJ1-1 TRBV2 TGTGCCAGCAGTGAAGAGGTGGGGGGGGACACTGAAGCTTTCTTT CASSEEVGGDTEAFF
NA NA TRBJ1-6 TRBV27 TGTGCCAGCAGTTTTTTTCATCCTCTTCGCGGGAGGGACAATTCACCCCTCCACTTT CASSFFHPLRGRDNSPLHF
NA NA TRBJ2-3 TRBV3-1/TRBV3-2 TGTGCCAGCAGCCAAGAGGTCTCTGAGGATACGCAGTATTTT CASSQEVSEDTQYF
NA NA TRBJ2-1 TRBV12-3/TRBV12-4 TGTGCCAGCAGTTTATTCGGACTCAATGAGCAGTTCTTC CASSLFGLNEQFF